The 31 T cell receptor beta chains given below trace back to one sample, sequenced in a study of blood T cell repertoires in COVID-19. Profiled with immunoSEQ multiplex PCR; TCRdb holds only in-frame clones, not every one. The sample lists about 350,000 clones, approximately 86% occurring once. Sequenced material: peripheral blood. Receptor source: a man under 40 with COVID-19, enrolled during active disease.

The gene calls are TRBV5-1 and TRBJ2-3; the D is unclear. The CDR3 covers 14 residues. Germline lookup yields CDR1 SGHRS and CDR2 YFSETQ. Trimming left V 0 bases short and J 2 bases short, with 7 bases between. The CDR3, as DNA: TGCGCCAGCAGCTTGGATAAGCCCACAGATACGCAGTATTTT. It codes for CASSLDKPTDTQYF.

The V gene is TRBV6-6, the J gene TRBJ1-1, with D uncertain. This CDR3 is 12 amino acids long. Germline V gene data show CDR1 as MNHNY and CDR2 as SVGAGI (reference sequence). The V gene lost 6 bases and the J gene lost 5 bases, with 10 bases spanning the gap. CDR3 sequence reads: CASSPRFTEAFF. DNA for the CDR3: TGTGCCAGCAGCCCCAGGTTTACTGAAGCTTTCTTT.

As regards this clone: Other DNA sequences of this sample code for an identical CDR3. The chain combines TRBV18 with TRBJ2-1; D gene uncertain. V dropped 3 bases and J dropped 5 bases, with 5 bases sitting between them. In germline, CDR1 is KGHSH, CDR2 LQKENI. This CDR3 has 12 amino acids. The CDR3, as DNA: TGTGCCAGCTCACCCACAGACAATGAGCAGTTCTTC. It translates to CASSPTDNEQFF.

This chain uses TRBV5-4 with TRBJ2-3; TRBD1 aligns across 8 bases. V lost 0 bases and J lost 3; bases outside the gene matches: 6. There are 16 residues in the CDR3. Germline V gene sequence: CDR1 SGHNT, CDR2 YYREEE (reference sequence). CDR3 amino acids: CASSLDAGGATDTQYF. In DNA, the CDR3 is TGTGCCAGCAGCTTGGATGCAGGGGGCGCGACAGATACGCAGTATTTT.

The chain recombines TRBV5-6 with TRBJ2-3; D perhaps matches TRBD1 (6 bases). This CDR3 region has 15 residues. Trimming removed 3 bases from V and 1 base from J, with 12 bases in between. Germline lookup yields CDR1 SGHDT and CDR2 YYEEEE. Written as DNA, the CDR3 is TGTGCCAGCAGCTCGTGGGGGCGGCGCACAGATACGCAGTATTTT. Residues: CASSSWGRRTDTQYF. The full variable domain, rest sourced from reference TRBV5-6 and TRBJ2-3, is DAGVTQSPTHLIKTRGQQVTLRCSPKSGHDTVSWYQQALGQGPQFIFQYYEEEERQRGNFPDRFSGHQFPNYSSELNVNALLLGDSALYLCASSSWGRRTDTQYFGPGTRLTVL.

This rearrangement joins TRBV7-8 to TRBJ1-5; D perhaps matches TRBD1 (5 bases). Trimming took 5 bases from V and 3 from J, leaving 8 bases between them. This CDR3 comprises 13 residues. CDR1 and CDR2 from the germline V gene are SGHVS and FQNEAQ. In nucleotides, the CDR3 is TGTGCCAGCAGCCCAGGGAACAATCAGCCCCAGCATTTT. Protein: CASSPGNNQPQHF.

This clone came up once. V gene TRBV7-9 combines with J gene TRBJ2-3; the D gene is possibly TRBD2 (6 bases). With 6 bases removed from V and 9 bases from J, the gap between germline ends came to 13 bases. Germline-derived CDR1 and CDR2 are SEHNR and FQNEAQ (reference sequence). The CDR3 consists of 12 residues. CDR3 DNA sequence: TGTGCCAGCAGTGTGGGCCTAGCGACGCAGTATTTT. Protein sequence: CASSVGLATQYF.

This clone appeared a single time. This chain uses TRBV4-1 with TRBJ2-5; TRBD2 matches 11 bases. Germline loops: CDR1 MGHRA, CDR2 YSYEKL. V lost 4 bases to trimming and J lost 1 base; unmatched junction nucleotides: 5. This CDR3 is built from 16 residues. In DNA form, the CDR3 reads TGCGCCAGCAGCCGAACTAGCGGGAGCGTCCAAGAGACCCAGTACTTC. Translated: CASSRTSGSVQETQYF.

This chain joins TRBV5-6 and TRBJ1-1; the D gene is possibly TRBD1 (5 bases). V gave up 0 bases and J gave up 0 bases, with 12 bases separating them. The CDR3 loop spans 16 amino acids. Per the germline V gene, CDR1 is SGHDT and CDR2 is YYEEEE. In DNA form, the CDR3 reads TGTGCCAGCAGCTTGGCCCAGGGAGGAATGAACACTGAAGCTTTCTTT. Encoded protein: CASSLAQGGMNTEAFF.

V and J are TRBV27 and TRBJ1-2, with D perhaps matching TRBD1 (6 bases). This CDR3 has 12 amino acids. Germline V CDR1 and CDR2: MNHEY, SMNVEV (reference sequence). Trimming took off 9 bases at V and 4 bases at J, with 12 bases between the two ends. CDR3 amino acids: CASYLRGYGYTF. In DNA, the CDR3 is TGTGCCAGTTACCTCAGGGGCTATGGCTACACCTTC.

This clone came up once. This rearrangement joins TRBV7-3 to TRBJ1-2; tentatively, D is TRBD1 (5 bases). CDR1 is SGHTA, CDR2 FQGTGA, per germline. The V and J ends lost 3 bases and 8 bases respectively, with 13 bases between them. The CDR3 runs 13 residues. In DNA, the CDR3 is TGTGCCAGCAGCTTTTCACAGGAGGGCGGCTACACCTTC. Its translation is CASSFSQEGGYTF.

The CDR3 DNA follows: TGTGCCAGTAGTATGGGTCGGAGAGCGGGAGTAAATGAGCAGTTCTTC. It encodes CASSMGRRAGVNEQFF. This chain links TRBV19 with TRBJ2-1; 8 bases are a match to TRBD2. The CDR3 contains 16 residues. V lost 3 bases and J lost 7; bases outside the gene matches: 11. Per the germline V gene, CDR1 is LNHDA and CDR2 is SQIVND (reference sequence).

In regard to this clone: The sample holds other DNA sequences that translate to the same CDR3. The rearrangement uses TRBV6-2 or TRBV6-3 and TRBJ2-7; 12 bases fit TRBD2. This CDR3 region has 14 residues. The J segment lost 6 bases and the V segment lost 6 bases, leaving 6 bases of the junction unmatched. The germline CDR1 and CDR2 sequences are MNHEY and SVGEGT. CDR3 sequence: CASSPPGLAGEQYF. Here the CDR3 DNA reads TGTGCCAGCAGCCCTCCGGGACTAGCGGGCGAGCAGTACTTC.

The chain joins TRBV28 to TRBJ2-3, with 8 bases matching TRBD2. Trimming removed 5 bases from V and 3 bases from J; junction bases left unmatched: 10. The CDR3 loop spans 16 amino acids. Germline V CDR1 and CDR2: MDHEN, SYDVKM. CDR3 region: CASSRSRSGTTDTQYF. The CDR3 DNA reads TGTGCCAGCAGTCGAAGCCGTAGCGGGACGACAGATACGCAGTATTTT. Together with reference TRBV28 and TRBJ2-3, the CDR3 gives the full variable domain: DVKVTQSSRYLVKRTGEKVFLECVQDMDHENMFWYRQDPGLGLRLIYFSYDVKMKEKGDIPEGYSVSREKKERFSLILESASTNQTSMYLCASSRSRSGTTDTQYFGPGTRLTVL.

This chain connects TRBV7-3 to TRBJ2-2, with 9 bases matching TRBD1. V lost 4 bases to trimming and J lost 5 bases; unmatched junction nucleotides: 5. Germline lookup yields CDR1 SGHTA and CDR2 FQGTGA. The CDR3 spans 15 residues. The CDR3 region has the DNA TGTGCCAGCAGCTCCGGGACAGGGAAGACCGGGGAGCTGTTTTTT. This translates into CASSSGTGKTGELFF.

This chain connects TRBV9 to TRBJ2-3; D is undetermined. Trimming removed 0 bases from V and 3 bases from J, with 8 bases in between. This CDR3 has 14 residues. Per the germline V gene, CDR1 is SGDLS and CDR2 is YYNGEE. This CDR3 reads CASSVGPGTDTQYF. The CDR3 DNA reads TGTGCCAGCAGCGTAGGCCCGGGTACAGATACGCAGTATTTT.

The table lists this clone with a count of one. The chain employs TRBV3-1 (or the pseudogene TRBV3-2) and TRBJ1-5; maybe TRBD1 (6 bases). V was pared by 0 bases and J by 7 bases, with 13 bases between. The CDR3 has 15 amino acids. The germline CDR1 and CDR2 sequences are LGHDT and YNNKEL (reference sequence). CDR3 protein: CASSQDRQGIQPQHF. As DNA, the CDR3 is TGTGCCAGCAGCCAAGATCGCCAGGGGATCCAGCCCCAGCATTTT.

This chain joins TRBV6-5 and TRBJ2-5; D possibly corresponds to TRBD1 (5 bases). V was trimmed by 2 bases and J by 4 bases, leaving 11 bases between them. Germline CDR1 reads MNHEY; CDR2 reads SVGAGI. The CDR3 is made up of 14 amino acids. DNA for the CDR3: TGTGCCAGCAGTTACGGCCAGGGCGGAGAGACCCAGTACTTC. Translating it yields CASSYGQGGETQYF.

The chain couples TRBV7-8 to TRBJ1-1; D gene ambiguous. The CDR3 loop spans 13 amino acids. Germline CDR1 and CDR2: SGHVS and FQNEAQ. V lost 3 bases, J lost 0 bases, and 5 bases lay in between. CDR3 residues: CASSFAVNTEAFF. The CDR3 DNA is TGTGCCAGCAGCTTTGCGGTGAACACTGAAGCTTTCTTT.

The chain carries TRBV29-1 and TRBJ2-3, with D perhaps TRBD2 (6 bases). Germline values: CDR1 SQVTM, CDR2 ANQGSEA. The CDR3 has 17 amino acids. Trimming took 6 bases from V and 3 from J, leaving 25 bases between them. CDR3 nucleotide sequence: TGCAGCGTGGCGCACCTGTGGCGGGGTCAACCGACAGATACGCAGTATTTT. Translation gives CSVAHLWRGQPTDTQYF.

The CDR3 coding sequence is TGCGCCAGCGGACTAGCGGGAGTCTCCACAGATACGCAGTATTTT. Amino acids: CASGLAGVSTDTQYF. This rearrangement joins TRBV5-1 to TRBJ2-3; 13 positions match TRBD2. Germline V lookup: CDR1 SGHRS, CDR2 YFSETQ. This CDR3 has 15 residues. The V segment lost 7 bases and the J segment 2 bases; nucleotides outside the gene matches: 4.

The gene calls are TRBV11-2 and TRBJ2-5; a weak D match, TRBD2 (5 bases). Germline CDR1 and CDR2: SGHAT and FQNNGV. The V end lost 0 bases, the J end lost 5 bases, and 13 bases lay between the germline ends. This CDR3 spans 15 amino acids. The DNA for the CDR3 is TGTGCCAGCAGCTTAGATCCCGGGGTCCCGGAGACCCAGTACTTC. Translated: CASSLDPGVPETQYF. Based on the CDR3 plus reference TRBV11-2 and TRBJ2-5, the full variable domain is EAGVAQSPRYKIIEKRQSVAFWCNPISGHATLYWYQQILGQGPKLLIQFQNNGVVDDSQLPKDRFSAERLKGVDSTLKIQPAKLEDSAVYLCASSLDPGVPETQYFGPGTRLLVL.

The J gene is TRBJ1-1, the V gene TRBV13; no reliable D call. This CDR3 is 17 amino acids long. The germline V and J ends were trimmed by 1 base and 0 bases, with 15 bases remaining between them. Germline values: CDR1 PRHDT, CDR2 FYEKMQ (reference sequence). The CDR3 reads CASSLVADRGLNTEAFF. Written as DNA, the CDR3 is TGTGCCAGCAGCTTAGTGGCGGATAGAGGGTTGAACACTGAAGCTTTCTTT. Drawing the rest from reference TRBV13 and TRBJ1-1, the complete variable domain is AAGVIQSPRHLIKEKRETATLKCYPIPRHDTVYWYQQGPGQDPQFLISFYEKMQSDKGSIPDRFSAQQFSDYHSELNMSSLELGDSALYFCASSLVADRGLNTEAFFGQGTRLTVV.

The chain recombines TRBV3-1 (or the pseudogene TRBV3-2) with TRBJ1-1, with 7 bases identical to TRBD1. Looked up from germline, CDR1 is LGHDT and CDR2 is YNNKEL (reference sequence). J lost 4 bases, V lost 4 bases, and 12 bases had no gene match. This CDR3 has 16 residues. CDR3 protein: CASSRDREMFGTEAFF. In nucleotides, the CDR3 is TGTGCCAGCAGCCGGGACAGAGAAATGTTCGGCACTGAAGCTTTCTTT.

V and J are TRBV7-2 and TRBJ2-1, with TRBD1 matching 9 bases. Germline lookup yields CDR1 SGHTA and CDR2 FQGNSA. The CDR3 totals 16 residues. Germline trimming cut 5 bases from V and 5 bases from J; bases unmatched to any gene: 10. CDR3 sequence: CASSRQAGQGNNEQFF. The DNA of the CDR3 is TGTGCCAGCAGCCGCCAAGCGGGACAGGGTAACAATGAGCAGTTCTTC.

The V gene is TRBV12-3 or TRBV12-4, the J gene TRBJ1-1; possible D gene TRBD1, 6 bases. CDR3 length equals 13 residues. Trimming took 2 bases from V and 4 from J, leaving 8 bases between them. As DNA, the CDR3 is TGTGCCAGCAGTTTAAAAGGGGGCACTGAAGCTTTCTTT. Its protein product is CASSLKGGTEAFF.

V is TRBV19 and J is TRBJ2-3; 9 bases fit TRBD2. V gave up 4 bases and J gave up 2 bases; unmatched junction bases: 10. Germline CDR1 and CDR2: LNHDA and SQIVND (reference sequence). The length of the CDR3 is 17 residues. The DNA of the CDR3 is TGTGCCAGTAGTACAAGGTGGACTAGCGCCTCCACAGATACGCAGTATTTT. It codes for CASSTRWTSASTDTQYF.

This chain links TRBV29-1 with TRBJ2-2; TRBD1 might be the D (5 bases). The CDR3 contains 15 residues. In germline, CDR1 is SQVTM, CDR2 ANQGSEA. V was trimmed by 7 bases and J by 1 base, leaving 16 bases between them. This chain's CDR3 is CSAISGFLNTGELFF. CDR3 nucleotide sequence: TGCAGCGCTATATCAGGGTTCTTGAACACCGGGGAGCTGTTTTTT.

The V and J genes are TRBV30 and TRBJ1-1; possibly TRBD1 for D (6 bases). Germline assignment: CDR1 GTSNPN and CDR2 SVGIG (reference sequence). The CDR3 contains 11 residues. Trimming shortened V by 1 base and J by 11 bases, and 11 bases separated the two germline ends. The CDR3 is CAWSGRGGAFF. The CDR3 coding sequence is TGTGCCTGGAGTGGCAGGGGTGGGGCTTTCTTT. Full variable domain (remainder filled in from reference TRBV30 and TRBJ1-1): SQTIHQWPATLVQPVGSPLSLECTVEGTSNPNLYWYRQAAGRGLQLLFYSVGIGQISSEVPQNLSASRPQDRQFILSSKKLLLSDSGFYLCAWSGRGGAFFGQGTRLTVV.

The gene calls are TRBV30 and TRBJ1-2; D not certain. CDR3 length equals 14 residues. V was trimmed by 1 base and J by 2 bases, leaving 11 bases between them. Germline V gene lookup returns CDR1 GTSNPN and CDR2 SVGIG (reference sequence). The DNA for the CDR3 is TGTGCCTGGAGTGGGGAGACGGAAAACTATGGCTACACCTTC. Translating gives CAWSGETENYGYTF.

The chain is built from TRBV29-1 and TRBJ1-4; 7 nucleotides line up with TRBD1. The V gene's germline CDR1 is SQVTM and CDR2 ANQGSEA. V lost 7 bases and J lost 0; bases outside the gene matches: 8. There are 15 residues in the CDR3. CDR3 DNA sequence: TGCAGCGCGGGGGGACAGCTCACAACTAATGAAAAACTGTTTTTT. Amino acids: CSAGGQLTTNEKLFF.